This TCR beta chain was identified during a study of Graves' ophthalmopathy and Graves' hyperthyroidism. Study findings and constraints: Detection in blood was also observed for most expanded thyroid clonotypes above 0.001 frequency.

Donors with ophthalmopathy: moderate-to-severe activity, CAS ≥3, NOSPECS ≥4, duration under 3 months. This clonotype was detected a few times. What it recognizes is unknown. TCR beta CDR3 amplification used RNA transcripts. The authors performed first-round RT-PCR with HTBI primers and then a second-round multiplex PCR. TCRdb ran MiXCR on the multiplex PCR reads and lists one entry per CDR3 protein. The sample records about 700,000 distinct CDR3 sequences, over 40% being singletons. The CDR3 has 15 residues. In germline, CDR1 is SGHVS, CDR2 FNYEAQ. Deletions cut 5 bases from V and 2 bases from J, with 12 bases between.

This receptor was obtained from an adult man with Graves' ophthalmopathy. Sequencing used peripheral blood. The genes are TRBV7-6 and TRBJ1-4; D unresolved. CDR3 in amino acids: CASSQAARTNEKLFF. The CDR3 DNA follows: TGTGCCAGCAGCCAAGCAGCACGGACTAATGAAAAACTGTTTTTT.